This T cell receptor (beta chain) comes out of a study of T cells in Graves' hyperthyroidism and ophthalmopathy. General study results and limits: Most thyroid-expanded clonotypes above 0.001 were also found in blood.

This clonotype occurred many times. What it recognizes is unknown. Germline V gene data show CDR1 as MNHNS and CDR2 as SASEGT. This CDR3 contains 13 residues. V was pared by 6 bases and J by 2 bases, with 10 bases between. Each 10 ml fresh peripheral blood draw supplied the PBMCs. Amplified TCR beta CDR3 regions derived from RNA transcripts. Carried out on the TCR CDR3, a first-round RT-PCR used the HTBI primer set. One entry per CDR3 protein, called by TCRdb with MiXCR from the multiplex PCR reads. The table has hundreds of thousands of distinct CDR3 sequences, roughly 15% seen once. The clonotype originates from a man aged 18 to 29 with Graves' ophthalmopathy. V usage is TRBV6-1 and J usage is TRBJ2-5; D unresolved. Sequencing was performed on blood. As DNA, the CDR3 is TGTGCCAGCAGCCGGACGACACAAGAGACCCAGTACTTC. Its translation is CASSRTTQETQYF.